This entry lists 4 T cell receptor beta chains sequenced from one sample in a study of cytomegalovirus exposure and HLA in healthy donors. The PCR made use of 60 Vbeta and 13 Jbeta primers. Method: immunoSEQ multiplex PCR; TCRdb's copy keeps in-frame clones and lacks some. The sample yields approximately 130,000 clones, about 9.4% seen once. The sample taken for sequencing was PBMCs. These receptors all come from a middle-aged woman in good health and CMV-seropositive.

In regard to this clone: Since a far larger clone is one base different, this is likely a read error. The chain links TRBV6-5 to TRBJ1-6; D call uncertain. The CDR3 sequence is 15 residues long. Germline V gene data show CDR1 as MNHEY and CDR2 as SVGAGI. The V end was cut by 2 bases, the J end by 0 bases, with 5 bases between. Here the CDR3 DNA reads TGTGCCAGCAGTTACGAGGTCTCCTATAATTCACCCCTCCACTTT. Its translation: CASSYEVSYNSPLHF.

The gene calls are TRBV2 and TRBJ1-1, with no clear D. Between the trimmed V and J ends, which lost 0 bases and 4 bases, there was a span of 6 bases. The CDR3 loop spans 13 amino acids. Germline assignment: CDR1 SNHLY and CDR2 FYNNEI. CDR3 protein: CASSEARVTEAFF. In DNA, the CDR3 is TGTGCCAGCAGTGAAGCGCGAGTCACTGAAGCTTTCTTT.

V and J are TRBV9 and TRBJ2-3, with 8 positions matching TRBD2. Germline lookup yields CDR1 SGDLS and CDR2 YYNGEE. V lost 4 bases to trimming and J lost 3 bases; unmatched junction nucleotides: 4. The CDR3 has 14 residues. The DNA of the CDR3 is TGTGCCAGCAGCTGGGGACTAGGGACAGATACGCAGTATTTT. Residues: CASSWGLGTDTQYF.

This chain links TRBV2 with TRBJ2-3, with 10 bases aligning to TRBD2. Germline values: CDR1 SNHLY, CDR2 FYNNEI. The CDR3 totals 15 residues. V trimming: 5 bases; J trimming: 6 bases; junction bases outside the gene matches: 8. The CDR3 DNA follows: TGTGCCAGCAGTCCTCTAGCGGGGGTCGGGGATACGCAGTATTTT. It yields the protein CASSPLAGVGDTQYF.